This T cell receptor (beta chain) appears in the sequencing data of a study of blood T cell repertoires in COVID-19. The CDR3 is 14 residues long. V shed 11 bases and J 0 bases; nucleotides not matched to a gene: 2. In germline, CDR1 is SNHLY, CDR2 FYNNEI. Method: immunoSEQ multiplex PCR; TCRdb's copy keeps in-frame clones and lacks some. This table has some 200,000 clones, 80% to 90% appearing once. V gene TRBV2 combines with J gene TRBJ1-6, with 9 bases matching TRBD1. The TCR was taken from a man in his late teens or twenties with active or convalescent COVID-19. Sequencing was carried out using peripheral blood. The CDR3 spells CAGQGSSYNSPLHF. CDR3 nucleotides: TGTGCCGGACAGGGGAGCTCCTATAATTCACCCCTCCACTTT.